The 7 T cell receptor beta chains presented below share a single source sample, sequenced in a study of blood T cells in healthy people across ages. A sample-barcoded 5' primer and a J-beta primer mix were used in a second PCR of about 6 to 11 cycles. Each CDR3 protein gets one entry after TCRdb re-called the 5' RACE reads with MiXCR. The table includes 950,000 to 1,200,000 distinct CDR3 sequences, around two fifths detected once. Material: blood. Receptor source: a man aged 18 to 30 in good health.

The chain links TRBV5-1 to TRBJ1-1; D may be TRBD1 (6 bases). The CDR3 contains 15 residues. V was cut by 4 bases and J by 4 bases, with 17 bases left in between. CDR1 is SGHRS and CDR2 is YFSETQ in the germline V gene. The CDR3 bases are TGCGCCAGCAGCACCGCGACAGGAGGGAGCACTGAAGCTTTCTTT. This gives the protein CASSTATGGSTEAFF. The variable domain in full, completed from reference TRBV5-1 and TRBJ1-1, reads KAGVTQTPRYLIKTRGQQVTLSCSPISGHRSVSWYQQTPGQGLQFLFEYFSETQRNKGNFPGRFSGRQFSNSRSEMNVSTLELGDSALYLCASSTATGGSTEAFFGQGTRLTVV.

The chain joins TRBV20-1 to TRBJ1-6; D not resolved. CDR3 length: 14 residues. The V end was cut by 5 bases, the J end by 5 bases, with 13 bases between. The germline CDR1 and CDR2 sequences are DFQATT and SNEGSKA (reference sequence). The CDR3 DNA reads TGCAGTGCTCCGGCCCCAGCCGATAATTCACCCCTCCACTTT. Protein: CSAPAPADNSPLHF.

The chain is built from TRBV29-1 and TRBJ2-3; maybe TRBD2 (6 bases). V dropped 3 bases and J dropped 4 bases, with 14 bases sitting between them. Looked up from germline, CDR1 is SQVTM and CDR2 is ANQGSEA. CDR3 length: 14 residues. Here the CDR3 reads CSVEEGTGPDTQYF. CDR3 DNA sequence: TGCAGCGTTGAGGAGGGGACCGGCCCAGATACGCAGTATTTT.

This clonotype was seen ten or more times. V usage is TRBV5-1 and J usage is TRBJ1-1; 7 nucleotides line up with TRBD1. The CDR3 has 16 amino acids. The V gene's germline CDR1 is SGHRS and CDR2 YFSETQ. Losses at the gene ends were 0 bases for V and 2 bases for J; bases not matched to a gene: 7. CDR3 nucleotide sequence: TGCGCCAGCAGCTTGGCCAGGGGGGGAAGAAACACTGAAGCTTTCTTT. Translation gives CASSLARGGRNTEAFF.

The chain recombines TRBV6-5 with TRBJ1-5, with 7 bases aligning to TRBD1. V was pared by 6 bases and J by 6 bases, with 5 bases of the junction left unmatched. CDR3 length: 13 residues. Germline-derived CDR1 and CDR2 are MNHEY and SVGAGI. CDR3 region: CASRWDRSQPQHF. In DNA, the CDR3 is TGTGCCAGCAGATGGGACAGAAGTCAGCCCCAGCATTTT.

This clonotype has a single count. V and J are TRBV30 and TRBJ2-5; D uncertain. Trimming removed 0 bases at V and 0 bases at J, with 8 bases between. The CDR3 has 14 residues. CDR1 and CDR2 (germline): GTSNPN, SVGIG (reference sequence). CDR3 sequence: CAWSVLRDQETQYF. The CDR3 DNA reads TGTGCCTGGAGTGTACTCCGGGACCAAGAGACCCAGTACTTC. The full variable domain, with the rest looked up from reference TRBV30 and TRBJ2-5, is SQTIHQWPATLVQPVGSPLSLECTVEGTSNPNLYWYRQAAGRGLQLLFYSVGIGQISSEVPQNLSASRPQDRQFILSSKKLLLSDSGFYLCAWSVLRDQETQYFGPGTRLLVL.

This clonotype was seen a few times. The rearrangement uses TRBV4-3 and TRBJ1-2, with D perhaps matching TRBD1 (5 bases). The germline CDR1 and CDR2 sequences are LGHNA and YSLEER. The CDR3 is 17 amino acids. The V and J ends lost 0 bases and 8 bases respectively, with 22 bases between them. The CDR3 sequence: CASSQERSGQGILGYTF. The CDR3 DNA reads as TGCGCCAGCAGCCAAGAAAGGTCCGGGCAGGGAATCTTGGGCTACACCTTC.